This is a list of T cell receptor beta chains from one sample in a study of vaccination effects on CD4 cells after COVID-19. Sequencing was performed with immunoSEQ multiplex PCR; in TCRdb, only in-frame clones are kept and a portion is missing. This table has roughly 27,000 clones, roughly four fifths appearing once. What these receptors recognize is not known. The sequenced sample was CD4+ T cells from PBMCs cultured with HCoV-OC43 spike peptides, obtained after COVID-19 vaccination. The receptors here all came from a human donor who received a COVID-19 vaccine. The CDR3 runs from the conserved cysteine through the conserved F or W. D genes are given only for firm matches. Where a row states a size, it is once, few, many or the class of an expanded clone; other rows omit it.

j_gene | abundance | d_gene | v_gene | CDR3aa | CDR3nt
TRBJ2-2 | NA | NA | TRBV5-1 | CASSLPSNTGELFF | TGCGCCAGCAGCTTACCTAGCAACACCGGGGAGCTGTTTTTT
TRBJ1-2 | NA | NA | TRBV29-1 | CSVATGLLGYTF | TGCAGCGTTGCGACAGGCCTGCTTGGCTACACCTTC
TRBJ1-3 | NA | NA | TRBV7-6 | CASTPLAGPGYTIYF | TGTGCCAGCACCCCCTTAGCCGGACCCGGGTACACCATATATTTT
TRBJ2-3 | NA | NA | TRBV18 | CASSPRTRTDTQYF | TGTGCCAGCTCACCACGGACCCGCACAGATACGCAGTATTTT
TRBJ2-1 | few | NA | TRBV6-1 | CASAILGNEQFF | TGTGCCAGCGCGATCTTGGGCAATGAGCAGTTCTTC
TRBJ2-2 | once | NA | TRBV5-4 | CASSLMETNTGELFF | TGTGCCAGCAGCTTGATGGAGACGAACACCGGGGAGCTGTTTTTT
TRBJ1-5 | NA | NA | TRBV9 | CASSVGYSNQPQHF | TGTGCCAGCAGCGTGGGGTATTCTAATCAGCCCCAGCATTTT
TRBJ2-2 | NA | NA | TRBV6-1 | CASSETANTGELFF | TGTGCCAGCAGTGAAACCGCGAACACCGGGGAGCTGTTTTTT
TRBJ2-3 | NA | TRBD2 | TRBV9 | CASSVRSSSGGPGTQYF | TGTGCCAGCAGCGTAAGAAGTTCTAGCGGGGGCCCGGGGACGCAGTATTTT
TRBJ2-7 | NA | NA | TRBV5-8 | CASSRPHPFVTHEQYF | TGTGCCAGCAGCCGTCCGCATCCATTTGTAACCCACGAGCAGTACTTC
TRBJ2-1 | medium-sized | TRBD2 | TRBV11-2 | CASSLVGLAGSYNEQFF | TGTGCCAGCAGCTTAGTAGGCCTAGCGGGCTCCTACAATGAGCAGTTCTTC
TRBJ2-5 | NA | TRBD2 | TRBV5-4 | CASSLGVSGGAETQYF | TGTGCCAGCAGCTTGGGGGTTAGCGGGGGGGCGGAGACCCAGTACTTC
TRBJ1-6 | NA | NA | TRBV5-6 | CASSLWGSSYNSPLHF | TGTGCCAGCAGCTTGTGGGGGAGCTCCTATAATTCACCCCTCCACTTT
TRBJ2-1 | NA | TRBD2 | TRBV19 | CASRVGLAGNEQFF | TGTGCCAGTAGGGTGGGACTAGCGGGGAATGAGCAGTTCTTC
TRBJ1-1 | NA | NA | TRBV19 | CASSVKGGGNTEAFF | TGTGCCAGCTCAGTTAAGGGGGGAGGAAACACTGAAGCTTTCTTT
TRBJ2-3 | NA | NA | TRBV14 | CASSLRGNKDTQYF | TGTGCCAGCAGCCTCCGGGGGAACAAAGATACGCAGTATTTT
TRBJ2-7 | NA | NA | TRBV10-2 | CASRPTGNYEQYF | TGCGCCAGCAGACCAACTGGGAACTACGAGCAGTACTTC
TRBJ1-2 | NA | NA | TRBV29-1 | CSVGRAGYGYTF | TGCAGCGTTGGGAGGGCAGGCTATGGCTACACCTTC
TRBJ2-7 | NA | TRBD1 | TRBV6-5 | CASSWDRGNFYEQYF | TGTGCCAGCAGTTGGGACAGGGGTAATTTCTACGAGCAGTACTTC
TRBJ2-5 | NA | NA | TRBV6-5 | CASSRTLETQYF | TGTGCCAGCAGTCGGACTTTGGAGACCCAGTACTTC
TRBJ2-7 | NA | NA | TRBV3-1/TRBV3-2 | CASSQAPASSYEQYF | TGTGCCAGCAGCCAAGCCCCTGCCAGCTCCTACGAGCAGTACTTC
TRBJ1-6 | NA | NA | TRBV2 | CASRSTENSPLHF | TGTGCCAGCAGATCGACAGAAAATTCACCCCTCCACTTT
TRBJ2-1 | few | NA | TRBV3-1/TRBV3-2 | CASSQERGEAYNEQFF | TGTGCCAGCAGCCAAGAAAGGGGGGAGGCCTACAATGAGCAGTTCTTC
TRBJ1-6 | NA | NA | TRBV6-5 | CASGLSFSGSPLHF | TGTGCCAGCGGCCTATCGTTTTCGGGATCACCCCTCCACTTT
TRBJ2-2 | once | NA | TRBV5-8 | CASSLAGGHSNTGELFF | TGTGCCAGCAGCTTGGCAGGAGGGCATTCGAACACCGGGGAGCTGTTTTTT
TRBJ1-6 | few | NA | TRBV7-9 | CASSLLIGTNSPLHF | TGTGCCAGCAGCTTATTGATAGGGACCAATTCACCCCTCCACTTT
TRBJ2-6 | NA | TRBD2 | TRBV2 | CASSGLGLLSGANVLTF | TGTGCCAGCAGTGGACTGGGACTACTATCTGGGGCCAACGTCCTGACTTTC
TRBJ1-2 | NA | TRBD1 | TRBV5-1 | CASSATGGQASGGYTF | TGCGCCAGCAGCGCTACAGGGGGGCAAGCGAGCGGTGGCTACACCTTC
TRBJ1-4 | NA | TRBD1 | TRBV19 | CASSPSAPGGEKLFF | TGTGCCAGTAGTCCCTCGGCCCCAGGGGGTGAAAAACTGTTTTTT
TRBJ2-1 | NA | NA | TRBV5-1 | CASSLASFVALSEQFF | TGCGCCAGCAGCTTGGCCAGCTTTGTAGCCCTTAGTGAGCAGTTCTTC
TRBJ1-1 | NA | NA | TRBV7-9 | CASSFLDTEAFF | TGTGCCAGCAGCTTCCTGGATACTGAAGCTTTCTTT